The 10 T cell receptor beta chains presented below share a single source sample, sequenced in a study of CD8 T cells in ankylosing spondylitis. Findings of the study overall: What appeared characteristic of ankylosing spondylitis blood was a TCR beta motif of eight highly homologous variants.

TCRdb re-analysed the 5' RACE reads in MiXCR, keeping a single row per CDR3 protein. The sample holds more than 600,000 distinct CDR3 sequences; roughly 20% are singletons and the top ten take 15% to 20%. For these receptors, no antigen is known. Sequenced sample: blood, either unsorted or a sorted T cell fraction (not recorded which). These receptors were obtained from a male donor with ankylosing spondylitis.

CDR3 DNA: TGCAGTGCAGCACCGGGACAGTTATACGAGCAGTACTTC. Translation gives CSAAPGQLYEQYF. The genes are TRBV20-1 and TRBJ2-7; TRBD1 matches at 7 bases. Germline V gene lookup returns CDR1 DFQATT and CDR2 SNEGSKA (reference sequence). The CDR3 runs 13 residues. After removal of 6 bases from V and 4 bases from J, the junction contained 9 bases not matched to a gene.

The rearrangement links TRBV20-1 to TRBJ2-7; 7 bases line up with TRBD2. This CDR3 spans 15 amino acids. Unmatched junction bases numbered 8, after V lost 1 base and J lost 2 bases. Per the germline V gene, CDR1 is DFQATT and CDR2 is SNEGSKA (reference sequence). The CDR3 sequence is CSARGEGIRPYEQYF. The DNA for the CDR3 is TGCAGTGCTAGAGGGGAGGGGATAAGGCCCTACGAGCAGTACTTC.

This clonotype was observed a few times. The chain couples TRBV6-1 to TRBJ1-4, with 7 bases fitting TRBD1. The trim removed 7 bases at V and 0 bases at J, leaving 5 bases unmatched. CDR1 and CDR2 from the germline V gene are MNHNS and SASEGT. This CDR3 spans 15 amino acids. This CDR3 reads CASKPGGATNEKLFF. DNA of the CDR3: TGTGCCAGCAAACCAGGGGGTGCAACTAATGAAAAACTGTTTTTT.

In DNA form, the CDR3 reads TGTGCCAGCAGCGTGGGACCCTATGGCTACACCTTC. Its translation: CASSVGPYGYTF. The genes are TRBV7-9 and TRBJ1-2, with D possibly being TRBD1 (5 bases). V gave up 5 bases and J gave up 4 bases, with 8 bases separating them. Germline CDR1 reads SEHNR; CDR2 reads FQNEAQ (reference sequence). The CDR3 has 12 residues.

J is TRBJ1-2 and V is TRBV20-1; D is unclear. The CDR3 runs to 14 residues. The V end lost 1 base, the J end lost 2 bases, and 11 bases lay between the germline ends. Germline CDR1 reads DFQATT; CDR2 reads SNEGSKA (reference sequence). The CDR3 region has the DNA TGCAGTGCTAGAGGGCAGGACGTAAACTATGGCTACACCTTC. Amino acids: CSARGQDVNYGYTF.

Only a few counts were recorded for this clonotype. The chain employs TRBV6-5 and TRBJ1-1; a possible D gene is TRBD1 (5 bases). Germline-derived CDR1 and CDR2 are MNHEY and SVGAGI. This CDR3 is built from 15 residues. Deletions cut 0 bases from V and 5 bases from J, with 13 bases between. The CDR3, as DNA: TGTGCCAGCAGTTACTCAGGCAGGGCGAGGACTGAAGCTTTCTTT. Its translation: CASSYSGRARTEAFF.

This clonotype was detected ten times or more. The chain combines TRBV12-3 or TRBV12-4 with TRBJ2-7; 11 positions match TRBD1. The junction had 3 bases not matched to a gene; V was cut back by 1 base and J by 4 bases. The CDR3 length is 15 residues. Here the CDR3 reads CASSLGGDRGYEQYF. For the CDR3, the DNA is TGTGCCAGCAGTTTAGGCGGGGACAGGGGGTACGAGCAGTACTTC.

V is TRBV20-1 and J is TRBJ1-1; D possibly corresponds to TRBD1 (5 bases). The CDR3 is 17 residues long. Trimming took 5 bases from V and 4 from J, leaving 26 bases between them. Germline CDR1 DFQATT, CDR2 SNEGSKA (reference sequence). DNA for the CDR3: TGCAGTGCTCAGAGGGGCGTTTTTGCAGGGTCACTCACTGAAGCTTTCTTT. Protein product: CSAQRGVFAGSLTEAFF.

This sequence joins TRBV5-5 and TRBJ1-1, with 12 bases aligning to TRBD1. The CDR3 has 17 residues. J was trimmed by 5 bases and V by 1 base; bases with no gene match: 9. The germline CDR1 and CDR2 sequences are SGHKS and YYEKEE (reference sequence). This chain's CDR3 is CASSLRDRGLAGTEAFF. The DNA for the CDR3 is TGTGCCAGCAGCTTGAGGGACAGGGGGCTCGCGGGAACTGAAGCTTTCTTT. The variable domain in full, with the rest retrieved from reference TRBV5-5 and TRBJ1-1, is DAGVTQSPTHLIKTRGQQVTLRCSPISGHKSVSWYQQVLGQGPQFIFQYYEKEERGRGNFPDRFSARQFPNYSSELNVNALLLGDSALYLCASSLRDRGLAGTEAFFGQGTRLTVV.

The V gene is TRBV7-3, the J gene TRBJ2-7, with a tentative D call TRBD2 (5 bases). Germline assignment: CDR1 SGHTA and CDR2 FQGTGA. V lost 5 bases to trimming and J lost 3 bases, with 20 bases between them. This CDR3 is built from 16 residues. The CDR3 protein is CASSAWGSGPFYEQYF. The CDR3 bases are TGTGCCAGCAGCGCCTGGGGAAGCGGCCCTTTCTACGAGCAGTACTTC.